The TCR beta chain under discussion was sequenced for a study of T cell changes during pregnancy in multiple sclerosis. Data came from immunoSEQ multiplex PCR; TCRdb stores just in-frame clones and leaves some out. The repertoire holds tens of thousands of clones, 90% to 95% seen once, with roughly 0.39% in the top ten. Sequenced here: CD4+ T cells from peripheral blood mononuclear cells, sampled in the second trimester of pregnancy. The source is a female donor with multiple sclerosis, enrolled in a pregnancy study.

The CDR3 coding sequence is TGCGCCAGCAGCTTGGGGACAGTGAACACTGAAGCTTTCTTT. This encodes CASSLGTVNTEAFF. The V and J genes are TRBV5-1 and TRBJ1-1; a possible D gene is TRBD1 (6 bases). The V gene's germline CDR1 is SGHRS and CDR2 YFSETQ. V was pared by 0 bases and J by 0 bases, with 6 bases between. There are 14 residues in the CDR3.